The 27 T cell receptor beta chains listed next were all sequenced from one sample in a study of blood T cell repertoires in COVID-19. Assay: immunoSEQ multiplex PCR; the TCRdb copy retains only in-frame clones and omits some. The top ten clones hold 0.8% to 1% of a sample with 200,000 to 250,000 clones, 90% to 95% of them seen once. Sequencing was carried out using peripheral blood. The receptors here all came from a man aged 55 to 70 with COVID-19, enrolled during active disease.

V is TRBV14 and J is TRBJ2-7, with 12 bases matching TRBD1. The CDR3 length is 17 residues. Germline V lookup: CDR1 SGHDN, CDR2 FVKESK. Trimming cost V 1 base and J 5 bases; bases outside gene matches: 9. Written as DNA, the CDR3 is TGTGCCAGCAGCCAAGGCTATGGGACAGGGGGCCAGGACGAGCAGTACTTC. The encoded protein is CASSQGYGTGGQDEQYF.

The CDR3: CASSLSRQAMGRNTEAFF. For the CDR3, the DNA is TGTGCCAGCAGCTTGTCCCGTCAGGCGATGGGGAGGAACACTGAAGCTTTCTTT. The chain employs TRBV7-6 and TRBJ1-1, with D unresolved. Trimming took 3 bases from V and 1 from J, leaving 21 bases between them. This CDR3 is built from 18 residues. In germline, CDR1 is SGHVS, CDR2 FNYEAQ.

This clone was recorded a few times. V gene TRBV19 combines with J gene TRBJ2-2; 7 bases match TRBD1. Trimming took 1 base from V and 6 from J; bases not matched to a gene: 5. Germline assignment: CDR1 LNHDA and CDR2 SQIVND (reference sequence). The CDR3 covers 15 residues. CDR3 bases: TGTGCCAGTAGTATAGTCACAGGGGAGTCCGGGGAGCTGTTTTTT. Protein: CASSIVTGESGELFF.

The chain recombines TRBV2 with TRBJ1-1; D possibly corresponds to TRBD1 (5 bases). Per the germline V gene, CDR1 is SNHLY and CDR2 is FYNNEI. V was trimmed by 4 bases and J by 5 bases, leaving 14 bases between them. The CDR3 length is 14 residues. This chain's CDR3 is CASSALPGGTEAFF. Here the CDR3 DNA reads TGTGCCAGCAGTGCACTCCCCGGGGGTACTGAAGCTTTCTTT.

The chain carries TRBV30 and TRBJ1-1; 11 bases fit TRBD1. This CDR3 region has 15 residues. With 4 bases clipped from V and 4 bases from J, the junction kept 8 bases outside the gene matches. Germline-derived CDR1 and CDR2 are GTSNPN and SVGIG (reference sequence). CDR3 sequence: CAWTGTGGLFTEAFF. The DNA for the CDR3 is TGTGCCTGGACTGGGACAGGGGGATTGTTCACTGAAGCTTTCTTT.

The chain carries TRBV6-5 and TRBJ2-2; TRBD2 is a possible D gene (6 bases). Germline V lookup: CDR1 MNHEY, CDR2 SVGAGI. CDR3 length equals 13 residues. Trimming shortened V by 7 bases and J by 5 bases, and 11 bases separated the two germline ends. The CDR3 is CASNLRGTGELFF. CDR3 coding DNA: TGTGCCAGCAATCTTCGGGGGACCGGGGAGCTGTTTTTT.

As DNA, the CDR3 is TGTGCCAGCAGTTTGGGGGGGCGCGATTCACCCCTCCACTTT. Its protein product is CASSLGGRDSPLHF. V usage is TRBV28 and J usage is TRBJ1-6; a weak D match, TRBD1 (6 bases). The V gene lost 3 bases and the J gene lost 8 bases, with 11 bases spanning the gap. Germline loops: CDR1 MDHEN, CDR2 SYDVKM. The CDR3 sequence is 14 residues long.

For this clone: Lacking the conserved final phenylalanine or tryptophan, this CDR3 likely reflects a read error. Because the CDR3's place on the DNA is in doubt, the DNA is left out and the CDR3 is given as listed by TCRdb. The gene calls are TRBV27 and TRBJ1-2; the table's D gene call, TRBD1, was not cross checked with the DNA. The CDR3 is made up of 10 amino acids, end residues included. Germline CDR1 MNHEY, CDR2 SMNVEV (reference sequence). CDR3: CASSFGGPPG.

The J gene is TRBJ2-1, the V gene TRBV4-1; 11 bases match TRBD2. The ends lost 1 base at V and 7 bases at J; junction bases unmatched: 6. CDR1 MGHRA and CDR2 YSYEKL come from the germline V gene. This CDR3 spans 16 amino acids. DNA for the CDR3: TGCGCCAGCAGCCAAGTGAAACTAGCGGGAGTGAATGAGCAGTTCTTC. Encoded protein: CASSQVKLAGVNEQFF.

The chain uses TRBV5-4 and TRBJ2-2, with 14 bases that match TRBD2. The germline V gene has CDR1 SGHNT and CDR2 YYREEE (reference sequence). The CDR3 has 18 amino acids. V shed 3 bases, J shed 1 base, and the junction held 5 bases outside the gene matches. CDR3 residues: CASSSGLAGDVNTGELFF. CDR3 in DNA: TGTGCCAGCAGCTCGGGACTAGCGGGGGATGTGAACACCGGGGAGCTGTTTTTT. The full variable domain, its missing parts supplied by reference TRBV5-4 and TRBJ2-2, is ETGVTQSPTHLIKTRGQQVTLRCSSQSGHNTVSWYQQALGQGPQFIFQYYREEENGRGNFPPRFSGLQFPNYSSELNVNALELDDSALYLCASSSGLAGDVNTGELFFGEGSRLTVL.

V usage is TRBV15 and J usage is TRBJ2-7, with a tentative D call TRBD2 (6 bases). Trimming pared 8 bases from V and 7 bases from J, leaving 21 bases between. Germline V lookup: CDR1 LNHNV, CDR2 YYDKDF (reference sequence). The CDR3 is made up of 14 amino acids. The CDR3 spells CATGVGGAAGEQYF. The CDR3 coding sequence is TGTGCCACCGGGGTTGGAGGGGCCGCCGGGGAGCAGTACTTC.

CDR3 amino acids: CASSVGASGSPLSYEQYF. CDR3 coding DNA: TGTGCCAGCAGCGTAGGGGCTAGCGGGAGTCCCCTCTCCTACGAGCAGTACTTC. V usage is TRBV9 and J usage is TRBJ2-7; 10 bases fit TRBD2. The CDR3 covers 18 residues. Germline lookup yields CDR1 SGDLS and CDR2 YYNGEE. V lost 0 bases to trimming and J lost 0 bases; unmatched junction nucleotides: 9. The full variable domain, completed using reference TRBV9 and TRBJ2-7, is DSGVTQTPKHLITATGQRVTLRCSPRSGDLSVYWYQQSLDQGLQFLIQYYNGEERAKGNILERFSAQQFPDLHSELNLSSLELGDSALYFCASSVGASGSPLSYEQYFGPGTRLTVT.

This chain uses TRBV7-2 with TRBJ2-5; D gene uncertain. CDR1 is SGHTA and CDR2 is FQGNSA in the germline V gene. V was shortened by 1 base and J by 5 bases, with 11 bases between the two germline ends. There are 14 residues in the CDR3. The DNA of the CDR3 is TGTGCCAGCAGCTTAGATCCCCGTGGCGAGACCCAGTACTTC. Translation gives CASSLDPRGETQYF.

Details on this clone: Different DNA sequences within this sample yield the same CDR3. The chain couples TRBV6-5 to TRBJ1-5; no clear D. Germline CDR1 and CDR2: MNHEY and SVGAGI. This CDR3 contains 14 residues. Trimming removed 0 bases from V and 0 bases from J, with 3 bases in between. As DNA, the CDR3 is TGTGCCAGCAGTTACTCGTATAGCAATCAGCCCCAGCATTTT. It codes for CASSYSYSNQPQHF.

J is TRBJ2-7 and V is TRBV28; 9 bases match TRBD2. Germline V CDR1 and CDR2: MDHEN, SYDVKM. This CDR3 comprises 14 residues. V lost 6 bases, J lost 0 bases, and 3 bases stayed unmatched. The CDR3 DNA sequence: TGTGCCAGCAGCCGTAGCGGGAGCTCCTACGAGCAGTACTTC. It codes for CASSRSGSSYEQYF.

CDR3 in amino acids: CASSPRFLRVSAATNEKLFF. CDR3 DNA sequence: TGTGCCAGCTCACCCCGATTCCTTCGGGTCTCGGCTGCTACTAATGAAAAACTGTTTTTT. The chain couples TRBV18 to TRBJ1-4; D remains ambiguous. Germline-derived CDR1 and CDR2 are KGHSH and LQKENI. V was pared by 3 bases and J by 2 bases, with 25 bases between. This CDR3 contains 20 residues.

V and J are TRBV7-6 and TRBJ1-2, with 11 bases that match TRBD1. The CDR3 loop spans 15 amino acids. J lost 2 bases, V lost 5 bases, and 4 bases had no gene match. Germline V CDR1 and CDR2: SGHVS, FNYEAQ. CDR3 in DNA: TGTGCCAGCAGCCCGGGGACAGGGGGAAACTATGGCTACACCTTC. This sequence encodes CASSPGTGGNYGYTF.

The rearrangement links TRBV27 to TRBJ1-5, with D perhaps matching TRBD1 (5 bases). V lost 3 bases, J lost 2 bases, and 14 bases lay in between. Germline loops: CDR1 MNHEY, CDR2 SMNVEV (reference sequence). This CDR3 is built from 16 residues. In DNA form, the CDR3 reads TGTGCCAGCAGTTTTTTTGGAGGGGAGGGCAATCAGCCCCAGCATTTT. Protein product: CASSFFGGEGNQPQHF.

J is TRBJ2-3 and V is TRBV27; D remains ambiguous. Germline values: CDR1 MNHEY, CDR2 SMNVEV (reference sequence). CDR3 length: 13 residues. V lost 3 bases and J 2 bases, leaving 6 bases between the germline ends. CDR3 sequence: CASSFSFTDTQYF. In nucleotides, the CDR3 is TGTGCCAGCAGTTTCAGTTTCACAGATACGCAGTATTTT.

The chain is built from TRBV19 and TRBJ1-2, with 9 nucleotides matching TRBD1. The V gene's germline CDR1 is LNHDA and CDR2 SQIVND (reference sequence). With V trimmed by 3 bases and J by 6 bases, 5 bases remained unmatched. The CDR3 totals 14 residues. DNA of the CDR3: TGTGCCAGTAGTATTCTACAGGGGGCGGATGGCTACACCTTC. It translates to CASSILQGADGYTF.

V is TRBV6-1 and J is TRBJ2-1; the D gene is possibly TRBD2 (6 bases). Germline assignment: CDR1 MNHNS and CDR2 SASEGT. The V gene lost 0 bases and the J gene lost 13 bases, with 13 bases spanning the gap. There are 13 residues in the CDR3. CDR3 nucleotides: TGTGCCAGCAGTGAAGCGCGGGACCTCGCCCAGTTCTTC. This gives the protein CASSEARDLAQFF.

The chain recombines TRBV20-1 with TRBJ2-7; TRBD2 might be the D (5 bases). Trimming took off 6 bases at V and 7 bases at J, with 10 bases between the two ends. This CDR3 spans 10 amino acids. The germline V gene encodes CDR1 DFQATT and CDR2 SNEGSKA (reference sequence). The chain's CDR3 is CSAVRGEQYF. CDR3 DNA sequence: TGCAGTGCAGTCCGGGGTGAGCAGTACTTC.

The rearrangement uses TRBV6-5 and TRBJ1-2; D is unclear. Germline V gene sequence: CDR1 MNHEY, CDR2 SVGAGI. Between the trimmed V and J ends, which lost 6 bases and 6 bases, there was a span of 17 bases. There are 14 residues in the CDR3. CDR3 sequence (DNA): TGTGCCAGCAGATCCTCGGGAGGGCAGGATGGCTACACCTTC. Its protein product is CASRSSGGQDGYTF.

This chain links TRBV5-4 with TRBJ1-5; 10 bases map to TRBD1. The CDR3 length is 18 residues. The V gene's germline CDR1 is SGHNT and CDR2 YYREEE (reference sequence). V lost 1 base, J lost 2 bases, and 9 bases stayed unmatched. The CDR3 region has the DNA TGTGCCAGCAGCTTGTGGCAGGGGACAGGGGAGGGCAATCAGCCCCAGCATTTT. Translating it yields CASSLWQGTGEGNQPQHF.

The rearrangement joins TRBV3-1 (or the pseudogene TRBV3-2) to TRBJ2-7; TRBD1 matches 12 bases. Germline V gene sequence: CDR1 LGHDT, CDR2 YNNKEL (reference sequence). The CDR3 has 14 residues. V lost 9 bases and J lost 3; bases outside the gene matches: 6. The CDR3 spells CASGGQGAFYEQYF. The DNA for the CDR3 is TGTGCCAGTGGGGGACAGGGGGCTTTCTACGAGCAGTACTTC.

The chain joins TRBV27 to TRBJ1-6; 7 nucleotides align to TRBD1. J lost 6 bases, V lost 8 bases, and 7 bases had no gene match. The CDR3 spans 14 residues. CDR1 MNHEY and CDR2 SMNVEV come from the germline V gene (reference sequence). In DNA, the CDR3 is TGTGCCAGCGGCCGGGACAGCGTTAATTCACCCCTCCACTTT. As protein: CASGRDSVNSPLHF.

This chain links TRBV30 with TRBJ2-5; 9 bases fit TRBD2. Germline trimming cut 0 bases from V and 5 bases from J; bases unmatched to any gene: 7. The CDR3 length is 15 residues. Germline V CDR1 and CDR2: GTSNPN, SVGIG (reference sequence). Here the CDR3 reads CAWSVGSGGRETQYF. CDR3 DNA sequence: TGTGCCTGGAGTGTAGGTAGCGGGGGTCGGGAGACCCAGTACTTC.